These T cell receptor gamma chains were read from a single sample in a study of Vδ1+ human thymocytes. TCRdb re-called the multiplex PCR reads through CATT. The table lists tens of thousands of gamma-chain clones, 20% of them singletons. What was sequenced was Vdelta1+ gamma-delta thymocytes from the thymus. These receptors came from a girl less than two years old who had congenital heart surgery. CDR3s include the opening cysteine and the closing phenylalanine or tryptophan. Fields, in order: clone size, CDR3 length, V gene, J gene, CDR3 protein, CDR3 DNA. Expanded clones get a size class; other rows say once, few or many, or leave the size out.

clone_size: few; cdr3_length: 13; v_call: TRGV4; j_call: TRGJ1/TRGJ2; cdr3_aa: CATWDAYNYKKLF; cdr3_nt: TGTGCCACCTGGGATGCCTACAATTATAAGAAACTCTTT
clone_size: medium-sized; cdr3_length: 11; v_call: TRGV2; j_call: TRGJ1/TRGJ2; cdr3_aa: CATWDGRGKLF; cdr3_nt: TGTGCCACCTGGGACGGGCGCGGGAAACTCTTT
clone_size: few; cdr3_length: 9; v_call: TRGV4; j_call: TRGJ1/TRGJ2; cdr3_aa: CANQWLKLF; cdr3_nt: TGTGCCAATCAGTGGTTGAAACTCTTT
clone_size: -; cdr3_length: 13; v_call: TRGV9; j_call: TRGJ1/TRGJ2; cdr3_aa: CALVSPPGNKKLF; cdr3_nt: TGTGCCTTGGTCAGCCCCCCTGGGAATAAGAAACTCTTT
clone_size: few; cdr3_length: 13; v_call: TRGV4; j_call: TRGJ1/TRGJ2; cdr3_aa: CAAWDGQYYKKLF; cdr3_nt: TGTGCCGCCTGGGATGGGCAATATTATAAGAAACTCTTT
clone_size: -; cdr3_length: 12; v_call: TRGV8; j_call: TRGJ1/TRGJ2; cdr3_aa: CATWDKQYKKLF; cdr3_nt: TGTGCCACCTGGGATAAGCAATATAAGAAACTCTTT
clone_size: many; cdr3_length: 12; v_call: TRGV2; j_call: TRGJP2; cdr3_aa: CATWTSDWIKTF; cdr3_nt: TGTGCCACCTGGACTAGTGATTGGATCAAGACGTTT
clone_size: -; cdr3_length: 12; v_call: TRGV9; j_call: TRGJ1/TRGJ2; cdr3_aa: CALWEVRRKKLF; cdr3_nt: TGTGCCTTGTGGGAGGTGCGGAGAAAGAAACTCTTT
clone_size: medium-sized; cdr3_length: 11; v_call: TRGV2; j_call: TRGJ1/TRGJ2; cdr3_aa: CATWDGRRKLF; cdr3_nt: TGTGCCACCTGGGACGGGCGGAGGAAACTCTTT
clone_size: few; cdr3_length: 14; v_call: TRGV5; j_call: TRGJ1/TRGJ2; cdr3_aa: CATWDRTSYYKKLF; cdr3_nt: TGTGCCACCTGGGACAGGACGAGTTATTATAAGAAACTCTTT
clone_size: -; cdr3_length: 11; v_call: TRGV9; j_call: TRGJ1/TRGJ2; cdr3_aa: CALWEGWGKLF; cdr3_nt: TGTGCCTTGTGGGAGGGCTGGGGGAAACTCTTT
clone_size: -; cdr3_length: 14; v_call: TRGV9; j_call: TRGJ1/TRGJ2; cdr3_aa: CALWEGALYYKKLF; cdr3_nt: TGTGCCTTGTGGGAGGGGGCCCTTTATTATAAGAAACTCTTT
clone_size: -; cdr3_length: 14; v_call: TRGV9; j_call: TRGJ1/TRGJ2; cdr3_aa: CALWEVQPLGKKLF; cdr3_nt: TGTGCCTTGTGGGAGGTGCAACCCCTAGGAAAGAAACTCTTT
clone_size: -; cdr3_length: 15; v_call: TRGV2; j_call: TRGJ1/TRGJ2; cdr3_aa: CATWDGPDLRYKKLF; cdr3_nt: TGTGCCACCTGGGACGGGCCCGACCTGCGCTATAAGAAACTCTTT
clone_size: few; cdr3_length: 15; v_call: TRGV9; j_call: TRGJP2; cdr3_aa: CALLRRGSSDWIKTF; cdr3_nt: TGTGCCTTGCTAAGGAGGGGAAGTAGTGATTGGATCAAGACGTTT
clone_size: few; cdr3_length: 16; v_call: TRGV2; j_call: TRGJ1/TRGJ2; cdr3_aa: CATWDGLPRRHYKKLF; cdr3_nt: TGTGCCACCTGGGACGGGCTGCCCAGGAGGCATTATAAGAAACTCTTT
clone_size: -; cdr3_length: 15; v_call: TRGV9; j_call: TRGJ1/TRGJ2; cdr3_aa: CALWEGISNYYKKLF; cdr3_nt: TGTGCCTTGTGGGAGGGGATATCGAATTATTATAAGAAACTCTTT
clone_size: -; cdr3_length: 15; v_call: TRGV4; j_call: TRGJ1/TRGJ2; cdr3_aa: CATWDGRAFDYKKLF; cdr3_nt: TGTGCCACCTGGGATGGGCGGGCTTTTGATTATAAGAAACTCTTT
clone_size: few; cdr3_length: 16; v_call: TRGV9; j_call: TRGJ1/TRGJ2; cdr3_aa: CALWEVKDPAHYKKLF; cdr3_nt: TGTGCCTTGTGGGAGGTCAAGGACCCGGCACATTATAAGAAACTCTTT
clone_size: few; cdr3_length: 13; v_call: TRGV4; j_call: TRGJ1/TRGJ2; cdr3_aa: CATWDAIYYKKLF; cdr3_nt: TGTGCCACCTGGGATGCGATTTATTATAAGAAACTCTTT
clone_size: few; cdr3_length: 15; v_call: TRGV3; j_call: TRGJ1/TRGJ2; cdr3_aa: CATWDRPGDYYKKLF; cdr3_nt: TGTGCCACCTGGGACAGACCCGGGGACTATTATAAGAAACTCTTT
clone_size: -; cdr3_length: 13; v_call: TRGV2; j_call: TRGJ1/TRGJ2; cdr3_aa: CATWDGRYYKKLF; cdr3_nt: TGTGCCACCTGGGACGGCCGCTATTATAAGAAACTCTTT
clone_size: -; cdr3_length: 14; v_call: TRGV4; j_call: TRGJ1/TRGJ2; cdr3_aa: CATWDGRVYYKKLF; cdr3_nt: TGTGCCACCTGGGATGGGCGAGTCTATTATAAGAAACTCTTT
clone_size: -; cdr3_length: 14; v_call: TRGV3; j_call: TRGJP1; cdr3_aa: CATWDRLAGWFKIF; cdr3_nt: TGTGCCACCTGGGACAGGCTTGCAGGTTGGTTCAAGATATTT
clone_size: few; cdr3_length: 13; v_call: TRGV4; j_call: TRGJP2; cdr3_aa: CATWDGVYWIKTF; cdr3_nt: TGTGCCACCTGGGATGGAGTTTATTGGATCAAGACGTTT
clone_size: -; cdr3_length: 15; v_call: TRGV2; j_call: TRGJ1/TRGJ2; cdr3_aa: CATWDDRRHYYKKLF; cdr3_nt: TGTGCCACCTGGGACGATCGACGACATTATTATAAGAAACTCTTT
clone_size: -; cdr3_length: 13; v_call: TRGV2; j_call: TRGJ1/TRGJ2; cdr3_aa: CATWDRLGYKKLF; cdr3_nt: TGTGCCACCTGGGATAGGCTCGGCTATAAGAAACTCTTT
clone_size: -; cdr3_length: 14; v_call: TRGV3; j_call: TRGJ1/TRGJ2; cdr3_aa: CATWDRPSYYKKLF; cdr3_nt: TGTGCCACCTGGGACAGGCCGTCGTATTATAAGAAACTCTTT
clone_size: -; cdr3_length: 12; v_call: TRGV8; j_call: TRGJ1/TRGJ2; cdr3_aa: CATWDQPNKKLF; cdr3_nt: TGTGCCACCTGGGATCAACCGAACAAGAAACTCTTT
clone_size: -; cdr3_length: 13; v_call: TRGV9; j_call: TRGJ1/TRGJ2; cdr3_aa: CALWKVRDYKKLF; cdr3_nt: TGTGCCTTGTGGAAGGTGCGTGATTATAAGAAACTCTTT
clone_size: -; cdr3_length: 14; v_call: TRGV2; j_call: TRGJ1/TRGJ2; cdr3_aa: CATWDGPGGYKKLF; cdr3_nt: TGTGCCACCTGGGACGGGCCTGGGGGATATAAGAAACTCTTT
clone_size: few; cdr3_length: 13; v_call: TRGV4; j_call: TRGJ1/TRGJ2; cdr3_aa: CATWDGFGYKKLF; cdr3_nt: TGTGCCACCTGGGATGGTTTTGGGTATAAGAAACTCTTT
clone_size: -; cdr3_length: 11; v_call: TRGV9; j_call: TRGJ1/TRGJ2; cdr3_aa: CALWDVHKKLF; cdr3_nt: TGTGCCTTGTGGGATGTTCATAAGAAACTCTTT
clone_size: -; cdr3_length: 17; v_call: TRGV8; j_call: TRGJP1; cdr3_aa: CATWDRSPETTGWFKIF; cdr3_nt: TGTGCCACCTGGGATAGGTCGCCGGAAACCACTGGTTGGTTCAAGATATTT
clone_size: -; cdr3_length: 9; v_call: TRGV2; j_call: TRGJ1/TRGJ2; cdr3_aa: CATWVSGLF; cdr3_nt: TGTGCCACCTGGGTGTCTGGGCTCTTT
clone_size: few; cdr3_length: 14; v_call: TRGV4; j_call: TRGJ1/TRGJ2; cdr3_aa: CATWDGFGYYKKLF; cdr3_nt: TGTGCCACCTGGGATGGGTTTGGTTATTATAAGAAACTCTTT
clone_size: few; cdr3_length: 12; v_call: TRGV9; j_call: TRGJ1/TRGJ2; cdr3_aa: CALWEVDRKKLF; cdr3_nt: TGTGCCTTGTGGGAGGTGGATAGGAAGAAACTCTTT
clone_size: -; cdr3_length: 15; v_call: TRGV8; j_call: TRGJP2; cdr3_aa: CATWDRVGSDWIKTF; cdr3_nt: TGTGCCACCTGGGATAGGGTTGGTAGTGATTGGATCAAGACGTTT
clone_size: -; cdr3_length: 13; v_call: TRGV9; j_call: TRGJ1/TRGJ2; cdr3_aa: CALWEVLKYKKLF; cdr3_nt: TGTGCCTTGTGGGAGGTGCTGAAGTATAAGAAACTCTTT
clone_size: -; cdr3_length: 14; v_call: TRGV8; j_call: TRGJ1/TRGJ2; cdr3_aa: CATWDNRFAYKKLF; cdr3_nt: TGTGCCACCTGGGATAATCGGTTTGCTTATAAGAAACTCTTT
clone_size: few; cdr3_length: 12; v_call: TRGV3; j_call: TRGJ1/TRGJ2; cdr3_aa: CATWQWRYKKLF; cdr3_nt: TGTGCCACCTGGCAGTGGAGGTATAAGAAACTCTTT
clone_size: -; cdr3_length: 13; v_call: TRGV9; j_call: TRGJ1/TRGJ2; cdr3_aa: CALWEVGDYKKLF; cdr3_nt: TGTGCCTTGTGGGAGGTGGGGGATTATAAGAAACTCTTT
clone_size: few; cdr3_length: 14; v_call: TRGV4; j_call: TRGJ1/TRGJ2; cdr3_aa: CATWDFSPYYKKLF; cdr3_nt: TGTGCCACCTGGGACTTTAGTCCCTATTATAAGAAACTCTTT
clone_size: -; cdr3_length: 14; v_call: TRGV9; j_call: TRGJ1/TRGJ2; cdr3_aa: CALWEALPGYKKLF; cdr3_nt: TGCGCCTTGTGGGAGGCTCTCCCTGGATATAAGAAACTCTTT
clone_size: few; cdr3_length: 13; v_call: TRGV2; j_call: TRGJ1/TRGJ2; cdr3_aa: CATWDGPQYKKLF; cdr3_nt: TGTGCCACCTGGGACGGGCCTCAATATAAGAAACTCTTT
clone_size: -; cdr3_length: 14; v_call: TRGV4; j_call: TRGJ1/TRGJ2; cdr3_aa: CATWVPHPSVKKLF; cdr3_nt: TGTGCCACCTGGGTCCCCCATCCCAGCGTAAAGAAACTCTTT
clone_size: -; cdr3_length: 15; v_call: TRGV3; j_call: TRGJP2; cdr3_aa: CATWGDKCSDWIKTF; cdr3_nt: TGTGCCACCTGGGGCGATAAATGTAGTGATTGGATCAAGACGTTT
clone_size: few; cdr3_length: 15; v_call: TRGV3; j_call: TRGJ1/TRGJ2; cdr3_aa: CATWDRHEDYYKKLF; cdr3_nt: TGTGCCACCTGGGACAGGCATGAGGATTATTATAAGAAACTCTTT
clone_size: -; cdr3_length: 14; v_call: TRGV3; j_call: TRGJ1/TRGJ2; cdr3_aa: CATWDRPRYYKKLF; cdr3_nt: TGTGCCACCTGGGACAGGCCACGGTATTATAAGAAACTCTTT
clone_size: -; cdr3_length: 11; v_call: TRGV4; j_call: TRGJ1/TRGJ2; cdr3_aa: CATWDGGKKLF; cdr3_nt: TGTGCCACCTGGGACGGGGGGAAGAAACTCTTT
clone_size: -; cdr3_length: 12; v_call: TRGV4; j_call: TRGJ1/TRGJ2; cdr3_aa: CATWDVEDKKLF; cdr3_nt: TGTGCCACCTGGGATGTGGAGGATAAGAAACTCTTT
clone_size: -; cdr3_length: 13; v_call: TRGV8; j_call: TRGJ1/TRGJ2; cdr3_aa: CATWDPWNYKKLF; cdr3_nt: TGTGCCACCTGGGATCCCTGGAATTATAAGAAACTCTTT
clone_size: -; cdr3_length: 15; v_call: TRGV2; j_call: TRGJP1; cdr3_aa: CATWDRRTTGWFKIF; cdr3_nt: TGTGCCACCTGGGACAGACGTACCACTGGTTGGTTCAAGATATTT
clone_size: medium-sized; cdr3_length: 14; v_call: TRGV3; j_call: TRGJ1/TRGJ2; cdr3_aa: CATWDSPNYYKKLF; cdr3_nt: TGTGCCACCTGGGACAGCCCGAATTATTATAAGAAACTCTTT
clone_size: few; cdr3_length: 14; v_call: TRGV2; j_call: TRGJ1/TRGJ2; cdr3_aa: CATWDGPAYYKKLF; cdr3_nt: TGTGCCACCTGGGACGGGCCGGCCTATTATAAGAAACTCTTT